This T cell receptor (beta chain) was recovered during a study of blood T cell repertoires in COVID-19 (dated by TCRdb to 2019 to 2021). With respect to the entire study: Samples from collaborators originated in the United States, Italy and Spain and spanned both the acute and convalescent phases of COVID-19. The prospective study material was composed of cDNA or gDNA derived from T cells, B-cell-depleted T cells, or PBMCs. Subjects who had been exposed to COVID-19, were actively infected with it, or had recovered from it provided the deeply sampled blood TCRbeta repertoires that made up the dataset. The repertoires were released in a freely available public database intended as a resource for research on the immune response to SARS-CoV-2. Samples came from the ongoing ImmuneRACE study (first 160 participants) plus 1,254 subjects from 6 global collaborators. A de-identified subject ID, COVID-19 status, age in years and sex were almost always included in the sample metadata. Where HLA class I and class II types were available, the types were taken from metadata supplied by the sample provider, not from assay-based typing. Paper-wide results and their limitations: How much clinical and demographic metadata was included differed by source and by participant, and the metadata was provided uncurated.

Notes on this clone: The antigen this receptor binds is unknown. Base qualities are not provided; no much larger clone lies one nucleotide away.

Enrolling through a virtual design, the prospective study's participants ranged in age from about 18 to 89 years and lived across 24 United States geographic areas. In the prospective study, participants were assigned to cohorts based on the clinical history participants reported in a screening survey and a study questionnaire. Each participant in the prospective study had whole blood, serum and a nasopharyngeal or oropharyngeal swab collected by mobile phlebotomists. Participants in the prospective study had the option to provide additional blood draws and questionnaires over a roughly 2-month period. Before DNA extraction, blood samples from the prospective study were shipped at room temperature or frozen. V is clipped by 1 base and J by 4 bases, and the sequence between their germline boundaries is 14 bases long. The germline V gene encodes CDR1 PRHDT and CDR2 FYEKMQ (reference sequence). Taken from cysteine to phenylalanine, the CDR3 has 16 residues. The read is trimmed to its CDR3 DNA, 48 bases read in frame from base 1.

The immunoSEQ Assay, a bias-controlled multiplex PCR, was used to amplify TCRbeta CDR3 regions from genomic DNA. As for how the authors treated the data: Nucleated cell counts per sample were estimated from amplification of reference gene primers within the assay. Sequence reads were collapsed and filtered to measure the absolute abundance of every unique TCRbeta CDR3 rearrangement. For each sample, productive Simpson clonality was calculated as the square root of Simpson's diversity index over productive rearrangements. TCRdb took over this immuneACCESS table, retaining in-frame rearrangements with V and J assigned. Such tables are incomplete; in checked studies, under half of the missing clones stem from an unresolved V gene, and the remainder is unexplained. V, J and clone size derive from that table, while D and trimming were established from the DNA sequence. In all, the sample holds 210,000 or so clones, and more than 75% of those were seen once. The top ten constitute approximately 4.3% of the sample.

The rearranged segments are TRBV13 and TRBJ1-3, with a weak D call of TRBD1 (5 bases match). Input material: PBMCs or T cells enriched from blood (not recorded which). The clonotype comes from a man aged 30-40 years with acute COVID-19. DNA sequence: TGTGCCAGCAGCTTAGCCGGCGTAGGGGTAGGAAACACCATATATTTT. The encoded protein is CASSLAGVGVGNTIYF.